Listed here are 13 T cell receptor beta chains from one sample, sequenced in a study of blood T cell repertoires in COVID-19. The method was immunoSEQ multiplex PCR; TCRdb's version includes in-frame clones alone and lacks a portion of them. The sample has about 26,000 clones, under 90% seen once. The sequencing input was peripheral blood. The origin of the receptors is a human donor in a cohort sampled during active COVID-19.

The CDR3 region has the DNA TGTGCCAGCAGCCCCGGGACAGGGGGGCGCAATCAGCCCCAGCATTTT. It translates to CASSPGTGGRNQPQHF. V gene TRBV5-6 combines with J gene TRBJ1-5, with TRBD1 identical over 11 bases. Looked up from germline, CDR1 is SGHDT and CDR2 is YYEEEE. The junction had 5 bases not matched to a gene; V was cut back by 4 bases and J by 2 bases. CDR3 size: 16 residues. Variable domain in full (rest from reference TRBV5-6 and TRBJ1-5): DAGVTQSPTHLIKTRGQQVTLRCSPKSGHDTVSWYQQALGQGPQFIFQYYEEEERQRGNFPDRFSGHQFPNYSSELNVNALLLGDSALYLCASSPGTGGRNQPQHFGDGTRLSIL.

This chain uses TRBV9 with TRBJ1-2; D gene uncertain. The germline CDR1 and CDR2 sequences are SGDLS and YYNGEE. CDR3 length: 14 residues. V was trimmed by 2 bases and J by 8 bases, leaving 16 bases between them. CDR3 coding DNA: TGTGCCAGCAGCGTTGAGGGATCCCCTAGGGGCTACACCTTC. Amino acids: CASSVEGSPRGYTF.

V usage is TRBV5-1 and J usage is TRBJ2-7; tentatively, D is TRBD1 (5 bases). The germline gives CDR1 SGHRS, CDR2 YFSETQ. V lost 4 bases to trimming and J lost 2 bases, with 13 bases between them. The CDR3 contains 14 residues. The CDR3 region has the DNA TGCGCCAGCAGCCCGCTGACAGCACCCTACGAGCAGTACTTC. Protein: CASSPLTAPYEQYF. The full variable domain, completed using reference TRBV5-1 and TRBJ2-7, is KAGVTQTPRYLIKTRGQQVTLSCSPISGHRSVSWYQQTPGQGLQFLFEYFSETQRNKGNFPGRFSGRQFSNSRSEMNVSTLELGDSALYLCASSPLTAPYEQYFGPGTRLTVT.

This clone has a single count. The CDR3 DNA reads TGTGCCAGCAGTGTTCAGGGGCTCACTGAAGCTTTCTTT. This sequence encodes CASSVQGLTEAFF. The chain couples TRBV2 to TRBJ1-1; possibly TRBD1 for D (6 bases). The V gene lost 4 bases and the J gene lost 4 bases, with 10 bases spanning the gap. Germline assignment: CDR1 SNHLY and CDR2 FYNNEI. CDR3 length: 13 amino acids.

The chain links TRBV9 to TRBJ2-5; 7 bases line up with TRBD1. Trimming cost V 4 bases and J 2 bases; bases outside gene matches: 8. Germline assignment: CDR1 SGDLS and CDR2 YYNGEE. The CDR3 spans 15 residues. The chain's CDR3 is CASSSDRTSQETQYF. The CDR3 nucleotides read TGTGCCAGCAGCTCGGACAGGACCTCGCAAGAGACCCAGTACTTC.

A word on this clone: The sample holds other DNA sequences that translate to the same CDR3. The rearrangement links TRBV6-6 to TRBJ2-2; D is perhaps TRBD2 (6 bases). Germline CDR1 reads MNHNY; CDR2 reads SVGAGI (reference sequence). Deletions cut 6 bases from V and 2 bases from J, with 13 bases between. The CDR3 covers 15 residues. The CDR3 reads CASRLSGTNTGELFF. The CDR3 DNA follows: TGTGCCAGCAGGCTATCCGGGACTAACACCGGGGAGCTGTTTTTT.

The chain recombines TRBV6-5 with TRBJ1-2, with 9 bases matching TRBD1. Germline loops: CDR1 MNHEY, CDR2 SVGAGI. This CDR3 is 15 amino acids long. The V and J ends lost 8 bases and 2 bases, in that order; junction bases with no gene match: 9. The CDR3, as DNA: TGTGCCAGCCTATTAGGGGACAGGGCAAACTATGGCTACACCTTC. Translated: CASLLGDRANYGYTF.

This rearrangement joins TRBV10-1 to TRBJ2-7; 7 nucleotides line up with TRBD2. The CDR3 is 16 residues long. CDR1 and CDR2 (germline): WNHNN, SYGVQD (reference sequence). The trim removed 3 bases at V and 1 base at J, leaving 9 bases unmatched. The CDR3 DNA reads TGCGCCAGCAGTGACTGCGGGGGTCCCCCGTCCTACGAGCAGTACTTC. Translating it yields CASSDCGGPPSYEQYF.

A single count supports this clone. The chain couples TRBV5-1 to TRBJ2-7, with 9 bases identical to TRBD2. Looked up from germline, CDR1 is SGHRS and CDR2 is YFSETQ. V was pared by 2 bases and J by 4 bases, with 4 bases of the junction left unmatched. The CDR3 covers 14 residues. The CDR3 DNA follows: TGCGCCAGCAGCTTATCTAGCGGGACATACGAGCAGTACTTC. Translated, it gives CASSLSSGTYEQYF.

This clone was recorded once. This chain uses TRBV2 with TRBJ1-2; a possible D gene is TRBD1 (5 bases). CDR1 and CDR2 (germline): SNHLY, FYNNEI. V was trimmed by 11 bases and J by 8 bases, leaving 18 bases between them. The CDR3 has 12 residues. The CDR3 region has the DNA TGTGCCTGCCAGGAGGGACGATCAGGCTACACCTTC. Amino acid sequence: CACQEGRSGYTF.

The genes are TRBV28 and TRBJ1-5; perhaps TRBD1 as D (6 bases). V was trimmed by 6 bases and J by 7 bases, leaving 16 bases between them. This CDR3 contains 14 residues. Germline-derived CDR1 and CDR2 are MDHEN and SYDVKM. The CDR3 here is CASRPAGERQPQHF. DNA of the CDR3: TGTGCCAGCAGGCCGGCAGGGGAGCGACAGCCCCAGCATTTT.

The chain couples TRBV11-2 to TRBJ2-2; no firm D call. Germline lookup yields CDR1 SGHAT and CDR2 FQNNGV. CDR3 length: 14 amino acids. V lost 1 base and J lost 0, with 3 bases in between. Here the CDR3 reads CASSLAANTGELFF. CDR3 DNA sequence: TGTGCCAGCAGCTTAGCGGCGAACACCGGGGAGCTGTTTTTT.

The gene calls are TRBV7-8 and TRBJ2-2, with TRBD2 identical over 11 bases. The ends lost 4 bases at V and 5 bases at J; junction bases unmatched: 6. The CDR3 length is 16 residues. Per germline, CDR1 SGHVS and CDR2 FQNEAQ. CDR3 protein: CASSSTSGSITGELFF. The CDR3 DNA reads TGTGCCAGCAGCTCAACTAGCGGGAGTATTACCGGGGAGCTGTTTTTT.